This T cell receptor beta chain emerged from a study of T cells after yellow fever vaccination. Study-wide findings and caveats: A small share of clonotypes appeared in both CD4 and CD8 compartments.

TCRdb independently ran MiXCR on the 5' RACE reads; one entry per CDR3 protein. Among roughly 350,000 distinct CDR3 sequences listed, approximately 4% were seen once. Worth noting for this clonotype: Its antigen is as yet unknown.

The CDR3 covers 13 residues. V lost 4 bases and J 2 bases, leaving 9 bases between the germline ends. Looked up from germline, CDR1 is SGDLS and CDR2 is YYNGEE. The sequenced sample was PBMCs, obtained 5 days after the yellow fever booster vaccination. J is TRBJ1-1 and V is TRBV9; D is ambiguous. This receptor was taken from a man younger than 35 who received the YFV17D yellow fever vaccine. CDR3 residues: CASSNRANTEAFF. The CDR3 DNA reads as TGTGCCAGCAGCAACCGGGCCAACACTGAAGCTTTCTTT.